This TCR beta chain was found in a study of identical twins. Study-wide results and caveats: Possibly, invariant MAIT and iNKT cells partly confounded zero-insertion analyses. Insertions ran lower in abundant cord blood beta clonotypes, though not in memory repertoires.

The sample holds a few counts of this clonotype. The antigen remains unidentified. A much larger clone lies a single base off, so this may be a read error. Germline loops: CDR1 SGHRS, CDR2 YFSETQ. The CDR3 sequence is 13 residues long. V gave up 0 bases and J gave up 4 bases, with 7 bases separating them. TCRdb passed the 5' RACE reads through MiXCR, listing each CDR3 protein once. The sample carries 450,000 to 650,000 distinct CDR3 sequences, 13% to 15% recorded once. These data are also associated with another study on yellow fever vaccine responses in identical twins. That source notes: On the reported evidence, twins' vaccine T cell responses seemed partly convergent and partly personalized.

Sequencing input: CD4+ T cells sorted from blood. The rearrangement joins TRBV5-1 to TRBJ2-5; D call uncertain. The origin of this receptor is a woman under 30 in good health. The CDR3 sequence is CASSLDRPETQYF. The DNA of the CDR3 is TGCGCCAGCAGCTTGGACAGACCAGAGACCCAGTACTTC.